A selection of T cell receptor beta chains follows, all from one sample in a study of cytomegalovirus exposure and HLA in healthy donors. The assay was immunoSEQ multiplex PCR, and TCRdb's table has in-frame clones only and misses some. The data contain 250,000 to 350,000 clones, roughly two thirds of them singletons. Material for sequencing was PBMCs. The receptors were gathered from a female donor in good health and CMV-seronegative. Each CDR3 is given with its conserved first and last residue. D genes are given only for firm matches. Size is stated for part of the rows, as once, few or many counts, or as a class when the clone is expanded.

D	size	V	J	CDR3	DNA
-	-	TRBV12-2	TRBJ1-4	CASRSSSGTGENEKLFF	TGTGCAAGTCGCTCATCATCCGGGACAGGGGAGAATGAAAAACTGTTTTTT
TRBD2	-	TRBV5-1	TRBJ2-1	CASSLAGTSGSNEQFF	TGCGCCAGCAGCTTGGCCGGGACTAGCGGGAGCAATGAGCAGTTCTTC
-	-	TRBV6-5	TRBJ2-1	CASSILGKAPQFF	TGTGCCAGCAGCATTCTAGGCAAGGCGCCTCAGTTCTTC
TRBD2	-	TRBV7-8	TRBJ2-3	CASSLGLAGPDTQYF	TGTGCCAGCAGCTTGGGACTAGCGGGACCAGATACGCAGTATTTT
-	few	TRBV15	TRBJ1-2	CATSDSTANYGYTF	TGTGCCACCAGCGATTCAACTGCTAACTATGGCTACACCTTC
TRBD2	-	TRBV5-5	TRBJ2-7	CASSLATSGAYEQYF	TGTGCCAGCAGCTTGGCGACTAGCGGGGCCTACGAGCAGTACTTC
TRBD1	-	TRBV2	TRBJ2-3	CASSDRGQGDTQYF	TGTGCCAGCAGTGACAGGGGGCAGGGAGATACGCAGTATTTT
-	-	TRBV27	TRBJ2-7	CASTESSSYEQYF	TGTGCCAGCACCGAGTCGAGCTCCTACGAGCAGTACTTC
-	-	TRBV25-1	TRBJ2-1	CASSEGGAEQFF	TGTGCCAGCAGTGAAGGGGGGGCCGAGCAGTTCTTC
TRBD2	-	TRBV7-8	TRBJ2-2	CASSHGASGRNTGELFF	TGTGCCAGCAGCCACGGGGCTAGCGGACGAAACACCGGGGAGCTGTTTTTT
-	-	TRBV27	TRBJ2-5	CASSPPPSYQETQYF	TGTGCCAGCAGTCCTCCCCCTTCGTACCAAGAGACCCAGTACTTC
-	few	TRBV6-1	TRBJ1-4	CASTRDNYEKLFF	TGTGCCAGCACGAGGGACAACTATGAAAAACTGTTTTTT
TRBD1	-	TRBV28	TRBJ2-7	CASSSRAGGFSYEQYF	TGTGCCAGCAGTTCTCGGGCAGGGGGCTTCTCCTACGAGCAGTACTTC
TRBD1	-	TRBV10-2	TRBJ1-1	CASSEPRDRFPFEAFF	TGCGCCAGCAGTGAGCCAAGGGACAGGTTCCCCTTTGAAGCTTTCTTT
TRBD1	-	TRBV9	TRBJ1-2	CASSAQGTGGYTF	TGTGCCAGCAGCGCACAGGGGACAGGTGGCTACACCTTC
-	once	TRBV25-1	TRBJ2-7	CASSPQVSSYEQYF	TGTGCCAGCAGTCCACAGGTGAGCTCCTACGAGCAGTACTTC
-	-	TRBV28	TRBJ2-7	CASREQGAYEQYF	TGTGCCAGCCGGGAACAGGGAGCCTACGAGCAGTACTTC
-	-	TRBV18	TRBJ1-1	CASSPSQNTEAFF	TGTGCCAGCTCACCGTCCCAGAACACTGAAGCTTTCTTT
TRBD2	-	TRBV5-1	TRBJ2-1	CASSLASSGGYNEQFF	TGCGCCAGCAGCTTGGCCTCTAGCGGGGGCTACAATGAGCAGTTCTTC
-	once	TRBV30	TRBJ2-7	CAWTTMGGYEQYF	TGTGCCTGGACCACCATGGGGGGCTACGAGCAGTACTTC
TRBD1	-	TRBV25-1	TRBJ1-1	CASSESLDRPNTEAFF	TGTGCCAGCAGTGAATCGCTGGACAGGCCGAACACTGAAGCTTTCTTT
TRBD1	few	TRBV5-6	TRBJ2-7	CASSIELGTGNSYEQYF	TGTGCCAGCAGCATCGAATTGGGGACAGGTAACTCCTACGAGCAGTACTTC
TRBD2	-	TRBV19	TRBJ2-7	CASSIGTSGRSYEQYF	TGTGCCAGTAGTATTGGGACTAGCGGGAGATCCTACGAGCAGTACTTC
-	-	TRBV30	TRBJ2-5	CAGSGTIGKETQYF	TGTGCCGGATCGGGGACAATTGGAAAAGAGACCCAGTACTTC
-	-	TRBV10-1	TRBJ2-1	CASSPGQRVFYNEQFF	TGCGCCAGCAGTCCCGGACAGCGAGTATTTTACAATGAGCAGTTCTTC